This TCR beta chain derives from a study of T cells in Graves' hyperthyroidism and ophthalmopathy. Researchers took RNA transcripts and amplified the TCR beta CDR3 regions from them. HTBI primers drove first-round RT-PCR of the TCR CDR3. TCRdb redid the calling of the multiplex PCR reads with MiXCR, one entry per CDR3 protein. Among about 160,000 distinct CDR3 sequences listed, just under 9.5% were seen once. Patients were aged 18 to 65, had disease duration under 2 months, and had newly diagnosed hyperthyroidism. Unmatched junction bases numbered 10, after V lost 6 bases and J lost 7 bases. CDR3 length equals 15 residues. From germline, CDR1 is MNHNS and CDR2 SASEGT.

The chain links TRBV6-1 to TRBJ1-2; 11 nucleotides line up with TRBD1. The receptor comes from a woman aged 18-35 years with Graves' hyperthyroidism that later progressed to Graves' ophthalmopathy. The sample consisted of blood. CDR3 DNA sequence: TGTGCCAGCAGACCTGGGACAGGGGGGAGTGGTGGCTACACCTTC. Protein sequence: CASRPGTGGSGGYTF.